Below are 21 T cell receptor beta chains sequenced from a single sample in a study of T-cell reconstitution after alpha-beta-depleted transplantation in children. This sample's TCRbeta library carried unique molecular identifier barcodes. TCRdb itself ran the PCR reads through MiXCR, one entry per CDR3 protein. The repertoire consists of 450,000 to 700,000 distinct CDR3 sequences, with approximately 30% occurring once and the leading ten covering 30% to 40%. Sequencing used PBMCs, obtained before TCRalphabeta/CD19-depleted stem cell transplant. These TCRs come from a boy under three years old with Wiskott-Aldrich syndrome, due to receive a stem cell transplant.

V is TRBV20-1 and J is TRBJ2-1; the D gene is possibly TRBD2 (6 bases). CDR3 length: 19 amino acids. The V gene lost 3 bases and the J gene lost 2 bases, with 26 bases spanning the gap. The germline V gene has CDR1 DFQATT and CDR2 SNEGSKA (reference sequence). Written as DNA, the CDR3 is TGCAGTGCTAGTCTTTCAGGGTTTAGCGGACCAAGTACCTACAATGAGCAGTTCTTC. This gives the protein CSASLSGFSGPSTYNEQFF.

This clonotype was seen a few times. The chain carries TRBV11-2 and TRBJ2-7, with 13 bases lining up with TRBD2. Per the germline V gene, CDR1 is SGHAT and CDR2 is FQNNGV. This CDR3 is built from 13 residues. With V trimmed by 10 bases and J by 4 bases, 4 bases remained unmatched. CDR3 loop: CATRTSGRYEQYF. As DNA, the CDR3 is TGTGCCACCCGGACTAGCGGGAGATACGAGCAGTACTTC. Filled out from reference TRBV11-2 and TRBJ2-7, the complete variable domain reads EAGVAQSPRYKIIEKRQSVAFWCNPISGHATLYWYQQILGQGPKLLIQFQNNGVVDDSQLPKDRFSAERLKGVDSTLKIQPAKLEDSAVYLCATRTSGRYEQYFGPGTRLTVT.

In nucleotides, the CDR3 is TGTGCCAGCAGCTTCTTCGGACCGGGACAGTCAAATCAGCCCCAGCATTTT. Amino acids: CASSFFGPGQSNQPQHF. This rearrangement joins TRBV28 to TRBJ1-5; the match to TRBD1 covers 7 bases. Germline trimming cut 6 bases from V and 4 bases from J; bases unmatched to any gene: 15. Germline V gives CDR1 MDHEN, CDR2 SYDVKM. The CDR3 length is 17 residues.

This clonotype appeared a few times. J is TRBJ2-3 and V is TRBV30, with unresolved D. Looked up from germline, CDR1 is GTSNPN and CDR2 is SVGIG (reference sequence). Trimming took off 5 bases at V and 6 bases at J, with 15 bases between the two ends. The CDR3 length is 13 residues. CDR3 nucleotides: TGTGCCTGGTCTCGAGGATCGCAGGATACGCAGTATTTT. Protein: CAWSRGSQDTQYF.

The chain is built from TRBV27 and TRBJ2-7; either TRBD1 or TRBD2 may fit D (5 bases each). Trimming took 2 bases from V and 2 from J, leaving 13 bases between them. The CDR3 spans 15 residues. In germline, CDR1 is MNHEY, CDR2 SMNVEV (reference sequence). In DNA form, the CDR3 reads TGTGCCAGCAGTTTACGCAGGGTAGCGCCCTACGAGCAGTACTTC. It yields the protein CASSLRRVAPYEQYF.

This clonotype was seen a handful of times. The chain joins TRBV5-1 to TRBJ1-1, with TRBD1 as a possible D gene (5 bases). Germline CDR1 SGHRS, CDR2 YFSETQ. The CDR3 spans 12 residues. V lost 0 bases and J lost 11, with 11 bases in between. The CDR3: CASSLVRGRAFF. For the CDR3, the DNA is TGCGCCAGCAGCTTGGTCCGGGGGAGGGCTTTCTTT.

This chain uses TRBV12-3 or TRBV12-4 with TRBJ2-2, with 7 positions matching TRBD2. CDR3 length equals 14 residues. J gave up 2 bases and V 8 bases, and 5 bases lay outside the gene matches. The CDR3 coding sequence is TGTGCCAGCCAGGCGGGAGTAAACACCGGGGAGCTGTTTTTT. Translated, it gives CASQAGVNTGELFF.

This clonotype has more than one count but fewer than ten. The rearrangement uses TRBV29-1 and TRBJ2-3, with a weak D call TRBD2 (6 bases). Germline-derived CDR1 and CDR2 are SQVTM and ANQGSEA. This CDR3 region has 12 residues. V dropped 4 bases and J dropped 1 base, with 6 bases sitting between them. For the CDR3, the DNA is TGCAGCGTTGGGGGGGGCACAGATACGCAGTATTTT. This encodes CSVGGGTDTQYF.

Only a few counts were recorded for this clonotype. The chain uses TRBV7-8 and TRBJ2-1; no clear D gene. Germline lookup yields CDR1 SGHVS and CDR2 FQNEAQ. Trimming removed 2 bases at V and 4 bases at J, with 6 bases between. The CDR3 has 13 amino acids. CDR3 DNA sequence: TGTGCCAGCAGCTTATTTCGGTACAATGAGCAGTTCTTC. Protein product: CASSLFRYNEQFF. Together with reference TRBV7-8 and TRBJ2-1, the CDR3 gives the full variable domain: GAGVSQSPRYKVAKRGQDVALRCDPISGHVSLFWYQQALGQGPEFLTYFQNEAQLDKSGLPSDRFFAERPEGSVSTLKIQRTQQEDSAVYLCASSLFRYNEQFFGPGTRLTVL.

The chain uses TRBV24-1 and TRBJ2-7, with TRBD1 identical over 8 bases. V lost 7 bases, J lost 2 bases, and 12 bases stayed unmatched. Germline-derived CDR1 and CDR2 are KGHDR and SFDVKD. CDR3 size: 16 residues. The CDR3 bases are TGTGCCACCAGGAAACTGGGACAGGCGATTCCCTACGAGCAGTACTTC. Protein: CATRKLGQAIPYEQYF.

At least ten counts were recorded for this clonotype. The genes are TRBV5-1 and TRBJ1-1; D perhaps matches TRBD1 (6 bases). The germline V gene encodes CDR1 SGHRS and CDR2 YFSETQ. V lost 0 bases, J lost 5 bases, and 11 bases lay in between. The CDR3 extends over 14 amino acids. The CDR3 DNA is TGCGCCAGCAGCTTGGTACAGGGCGGGACTGAAGCTTTCTTT. Protein: CASSLVQGGTEAFF.

The chain carries TRBV24-1 and TRBJ2-1; 8 bases map to TRBD1. V trimming: 4 bases; J trimming: 0 bases; junction bases outside the gene matches: 7. Germline CDR1 and CDR2: KGHDR and SFDVKD. This CDR3 spans 17 amino acids. The CDR3 here is CATSEGTGKSSYNEQFF. CDR3 coding DNA: TGTGCCACCAGTGAGGGGACAGGTAAGAGCTCCTACAATGAGCAGTTCTTC.

This clonotype has more than one count but fewer than ten. This chain uses TRBV2 with TRBJ2-5, with TRBD2 matching 8 bases. The CDR3 has 15 residues. CDR1 and CDR2 (germline): SNHLY, FYNNEI. After removal of 2 bases from V and 4 bases from J, the junction contained 6 bases not matched to a gene. The CDR3 loop is CASSERAGVGETQYF. The CDR3 DNA reads as TGTGCCAGCAGTGAACGAGCGGGAGTGGGAGAGACCCAGTACTTC.

The chain employs TRBV11-2 and TRBJ2-1; TRBD2 agrees at 8 bases. The CDR3 sequence is 14 residues long. V was clipped by 2 bases and J by 8 bases; unmatched bases: 5. Germline-derived CDR1 and CDR2 are SGHAT and FQNNGV. In nucleotides, the CDR3 is TGTGCCAGCAGCTTAATTCAAGCGGGAGATGAGCAGTTCTTC. The encoded protein is CASSLIQAGDEQFF.

The chain links TRBV25-1 to TRBJ2-3, with D uncertain. The V end was cut by 6 bases, the J end by 4 bases, with 5 bases between. The CDR3 length is 11 residues. CDR1 is MGHDK, CDR2 SYGVNS, per germline. CDR3 loop: CASRRSDTQYF. CDR3 bases: TGTGCCAGCAGAAGGTCAGATACGCAGTATTTT.

This clonotype was picked up a small number of times. The gene calls are TRBV20-1 and TRBJ2-1, with a tentative D call TRBD2 (5 bases). Trimming left V 2 bases short and J 3 bases short, with 17 bases between. The germline V gene has CDR1 DFQATT and CDR2 SNEGSKA (reference sequence). The CDR3 contains 16 residues. The CDR3 protein is CSARLRERLRYNEQFF. The CDR3 nucleotides read TGCAGTGCTAGATTGAGGGAAAGATTACGCTACAATGAGCAGTTCTTC.

The chain is built from TRBV28 and TRBJ2-5, with TRBD2 identical over 7 bases. The CDR3 covers 15 residues. Germline values: CDR1 MDHEN, CDR2 SYDVKM. Trimming cost V 0 bases and J 4 bases; bases outside gene matches: 5. The CDR3 loop reads CASSLWAGVGETQYF. In nucleotides, the CDR3 is TGTGCCAGCAGTTTATGGGCGGGAGTAGGAGAGACCCAGTACTTC.

This clonotype was found a few times. The J gene is TRBJ2-6, the V gene TRBV28, with D perhaps matching TRBD1 or TRBD2 (6 bases each). Trimming pared 2 bases from V and 0 bases from J, leaving 11 bases between. Germline CDR1 is MDHEN and CDR2 is SYDVKM. This CDR3 is 17 amino acids long. The CDR3 reads CASSLGGGPSGANVLTF. DNA of the CDR3: TGTGCCAGCAGTTTAGGAGGGGGGCCCTCTGGGGCCAACGTCCTGACTTTC.

V is TRBV5-1 and J is TRBJ2-2, with 7 positions matching TRBD2. The CDR3 loop spans 16 amino acids. Germline CDR1 is SGHRS and CDR2 is YFSETQ. With 1 base clipped from V and 5 bases from J, the junction kept 8 bases outside the gene matches. CDR3 nucleotides: TGCGCCAGCAGCTTGAGGGCGGGAGTTGATACCGGGGAGCTGTTTTTT. Translation gives CASSLRAGVDTGELFF.

The rearrangement uses TRBV5-1 and TRBJ2-7, with 10 bases matching TRBD1. The CDR3 is 13 amino acids. V shed 7 bases, J shed 3 bases, and the junction held 4 bases outside the gene matches. CDR1 and CDR2 from the germline V gene are SGHRS and YFSETQ. CDR3 sequence reads: CASARDRGYEQYF. The CDR3 DNA follows: TGCGCCAGCGCCCGGGACAGGGGCTACGAGCAGTACTTC.

V is TRBV10-2 and J is TRBJ1-5; D is unresolved. Germline CDR1 WSHSY, CDR2 SAAADI. This CDR3 contains 14 residues. V was clipped by 2 bases and J by 4 bases, with 9 bases between them. This CDR3 reads CASSERLENQPQHF. In DNA, the CDR3 is TGCGCCAGCAGTGAGAGACTAGAGAATCAGCCCCAGCATTTT.